The T cell receptor (beta chain) under discussion was sequenced for a study of blood T cell repertoires in COVID-19. J lost 5 bases, V lost 6 bases, and 9 bases had no gene match. CDR1 and CDR2 (germline): MNHEY, SVGAGI. This CDR3 is 14 amino acids long. Assay: immunoSEQ multiplex PCR; the TCRdb copy retains only in-frame clones and omits some. The sample holds a few hundred thousand clones, roughly nine tenths seen once. This clone was counted a single time. Across 24 US areas, participants ranged in age from roughly 18 to 95 years. The sequence derives from a woman in her 40s who had been exposed to COVID-19. The V call is TRBV6-5, the J call TRBJ2-7; 8 bases line up with TRBD2. Material: PBMCs or T cells enriched from blood (not recorded which). The CDR3, as DNA: TGTGCCAGCAGGTATTCCAGCGGGAGACACGAGCAGTACTTC. Protein: CASRYSSGRHEQYF.